The 17 T cell receptor beta chains given below trace back to one sample, sequenced in a study of T cells expressing NK-cell markers (dated by TCRdb to 2018 to 2020). The method was 5' RACE. For sequencing, an Illumina HiSeq 2000 was employed. Reprocessed by TCRdb, the reads give a single entry per CDR3 protein sequence, without DNA. This sample's table lists around 100,000 distinct CDR3 sequences. The ten largest clones take up approximately 17% of the sample. The sequencing input was blood T cells: a sorted CD56 or NKG2C T cell subset, CD4+ or CD8+ T cells, or bulk PBMC T cells (not recorded which). The receptors were sampled from a woman between 18 and 69 years old in good health.

The gene calls are TRBV13 and TRBJ1-1; without DNA, the TCRdb call of TRBD1 cannot be checked. Looked up from germline, CDR1 is PRHDT and CDR2 is FYEKMQ (reference sequence). The CDR3 contains 16 residues. CDR3: CASSPPEDRGNTEAFF.

The chain recombines TRBV20-1 with TRBJ2-1. CDR3 length: 11 amino acids. Per the germline V gene, CDR1 is DFQATT and CDR2 is SNEGSKA (reference sequence). This CDR3 reads CSPEEDNEQFF.

CDR3 sequence: CASSEGVGGAYNEQFF. The chain combines TRBV6-1 with TRBJ2-1; the D call of TRBD1 rests on TCRdb alone, since no DNA is present to check it. Germline CDR1 is MNHNS and CDR2 is SASEGT. This CDR3 comprises 16 residues.

The gene calls are TRBV15 and TRBJ2-3; the TRBD2 assignment by TCRdb is unverifiable without DNA. Germline lookup yields CDR1 LNHNV and CDR2 YYDKDF (reference sequence). The CDR3 extends over 15 amino acids. The CDR3 is CATSRSGRETDTQYF. Using reference TRBV15 and TRBJ2-3 for the parts outside the CDR3, the full variable domain is DAMVIQNPRYQVTQFGKPVTLSCSQTLNHNVMYWYQQKSSQAPKLLFHYYDKDFNNEADTPDNFQSRRPNTSFCFLDIRSPGLGDTAMYLCATSRSGRETDTQYFGPGTRLTVL.

The chain employs TRBV2 and TRBJ2-3; TCRdb indicates TRBD1, and absent DNA this call remains unverified. The CDR3 has 15 residues. Germline V lookup: CDR1 SNHLY, CDR2 FYNNEI. The CDR3 region is CASSGGPSGADTQYF.

The V gene is TRBV28, the J gene TRBJ2-7; the D gene TCRdb calls, TRBD1, cannot be checked with no DNA. Germline V gene lookup returns CDR1 MDHEN and CDR2 SYDVKM. CDR3 length: 13 residues. CDR3 region: CASRDGAAYEQYF.

The chain couples TRBV30 to TRBJ1-1. Germline assignment: CDR1 GTSNPN and CDR2 SVGIG (reference sequence). The CDR3 consists of 15 residues. The CDR3 loop reads CAWSVWGGRNTEAFF.

V gene TRBV5-6 combines with J gene TRBJ1-1. Per germline, CDR1 SGHDT and CDR2 YYEEEE. This CDR3 spans 13 amino acids. This chain's CDR3 is CASSLFMNTEAFF.

CDR3 region: CSARGIAGGLDEQFF. This sequence joins TRBV20-1 and TRBJ2-1; lacking DNA, the TRBD2 call made by TCRdb goes unchecked. The CDR3 consists of 15 residues. Germline V lookup: CDR1 DFQATT, CDR2 SNEGSKA (reference sequence).

The rearrangement links TRBV12-3 or TRBV12-4 to TRBJ2-1; TCRdb designates TRBD2, a call that cannot be tested without DNA. There are 18 residues in the CDR3. The CDR3 protein is CANAGGTSGASSYNEQFF.

The gene calls are TRBV9 and TRBJ1-2; TCRdb picks TRBD1, but there is no DNA to check that call. CDR1 is SGDLS, CDR2 YYNGEE, per germline. The CDR3 is made up of 15 amino acids. This CDR3 reads CASSANRGFRYGYTF.

The V gene is TRBV4-1, the J gene TRBJ1-2; the TCRdb D gene call, TRBD1, has no DNA to confirm it. The germline V gene encodes CDR1 MGHRA and CDR2 YSYEKL. This CDR3 has 13 amino acids. The CDR3 sequence is CASSQLTGHGYTF.

The rearrangement links TRBV14 to TRBJ2-2. In germline, CDR1 is SGHDN, CDR2 FVKESK. The CDR3 runs to 13 residues. The CDR3 sequence is CASSQVQTGELFF.

The V call is TRBV5-3, the J call TRBJ2-1; TCRdb names TRBD1, which stays unverified in the absence of DNA. TRBV5-3 is an open reading frame whose function is uncertain. The CDR3 spans 14 residues. CDR3 region: CARSLAGGPNEQFF.

V and J are TRBV20-1 and TRBJ2-1; TCRdb calls TRBD2, which cannot be checked without DNA. This CDR3 region has 13 residues. Germline CDR1 and CDR2: DFQATT and SNEGSKA (reference sequence). Here the CDR3 reads CSVGTSGSPEQFF.

The V call is TRBV28, the J call TRBJ1-4. The CDR3 has 12 residues. Per the germline V gene, CDR1 is MDHEN and CDR2 is SYDVKM. The chain's CDR3 is CASSLDGEKLFF.

The chain recombines TRBV11-2 with TRBJ2-1. CDR1 is SGHAT and CDR2 is FQNNGV in the germline V gene. The CDR3 loop spans 12 amino acids. The chain's CDR3 is CASSSRANEQFF.